Presented here are 27 T cell receptor beta chains from one specimen sequenced in a study of T cell responses to AZD1222 COVID-19 vaccine. Sequencing used immunoSEQ multiplex PCR; TCRdb keeps in-frame clones, though not all of them. The top ten hold around 8% of the sample, which has about 81,000 clones, less than 95% seen once. Sample: peripheral blood, taken 28 days after the second AZD1222 dose. The receptors originated from an adult who received the AZD1222 COVID-19 vaccine.

This chain joins TRBV4-3 and TRBJ1-3, with D perhaps matching TRBD1 (6 bases). Germline V gives CDR1 LGHNA, CDR2 YSLEER. V lost 0 bases and J lost 3, with 9 bases in between. This CDR3 contains 15 residues. The CDR3, as DNA: TGCGCCAGCAGCCAAGAAGGGGGTAGTGGAAACACCATATATTTT. The encoded protein is CASSQEGGSGNTIYF.

V usage is TRBV28 and J usage is TRBJ1-2; the D gene is possibly TRBD1 (6 bases). The CDR3 spans 12 residues. Germline CDR1 is MDHEN and CDR2 is SYDVKM. The V and J ends lost 8 bases and 8 bases respectively, with 15 bases between them. The CDR3 bases are TGTGCCAGCCGTATTACAGGGCTAGGCTACACCTTC. Its protein is CASRITGLGYTF.

The V call is TRBV30, the J call TRBJ1-1; possible D gene TRBD1, 5 bases. The CDR3 runs 15 residues. The germline gives CDR1 GTSNPN, CDR2 SVGIG (reference sequence). The ends were cut back, 2 bases at V and 6 bases at J, with 19 bases in the middle. CDR3 residues: CAWSIFGRTPAEAFF. In DNA form, the CDR3 reads TGTGCCTGGAGTATTTTTGGGAGGACACCTGCTGAAGCTTTCTTT.

The chain joins TRBV6-4 to TRBJ1-6; D not certain. In germline, CDR1 is MRHNA, CDR2 SNTAGT. The V gene lost 2 bases and the J gene lost 7 bases, with 15 bases spanning the gap. The CDR3 is made up of 16 amino acids. The CDR3 here is CASSDTGNLDNSPLHF. The CDR3 nucleotides read TGTGCCAGCAGTGACACGGGGAATCTGGACAATTCACCCCTCCACTTT.

The gene calls are TRBV30 and TRBJ1-1, with D perhaps matching TRBD1 (6 bases). V lost 0 bases and J 5 bases, leaving 13 bases between the germline ends. The CDR3 length is 14 residues. Germline lookup yields CDR1 GTSNPN and CDR2 SVGIG (reference sequence). This CDR3 reads CAWSVVRGGTEAFF. CDR3 nucleotide sequence: TGTGCCTGGAGTGTTGTCAGGGGAGGGACTGAAGCTTTCTTT.

V gene TRBV29-1 combines with J gene TRBJ1-5, with D unresolved. The CDR3 has 13 residues. The germline V and J ends were trimmed by 1 base and 3 bases, with 7 bases remaining between them. Germline CDR1 SQVTM, CDR2 ANQGSEA. The DNA for the CDR3 is TGCAGCGTTGAAGTTGGGTACAATCAGCCCCAGCATTTT. Protein sequence: CSVEVGYNQPQHF.

The chain combines TRBV11-1 with TRBJ2-1, with 7 positions matching TRBD1. CDR1 SGHAT and CDR2 FQDESV come from the germline V gene (reference sequence). Losses at the gene ends were 5 bases for V and 0 bases for J; bases not matched to a gene: 7. The CDR3 contains 16 residues. The CDR3, as DNA: TGTGCCAGCAGCCCAGGGGGACAGTACTCCTACAATGAGCAGTTCTTC. Its translation: CASSPGGQYSYNEQFF.

The genes are TRBV14 and TRBJ2-7; 7 positions match TRBD2. CDR1 SGHDN and CDR2 FVKESK come from the germline V gene. V lost 4 bases, J lost 3 bases, and 3 bases stayed unmatched. The CDR3 sequence is 13 residues long. The CDR3 reads CASSRLAVYEQYF. CDR3 nucleotide sequence: TGTGCCAGCAGCCGGCTAGCGGTCTACGAGCAGTACTTC.

This chain links TRBV28 with TRBJ2-1; 11 bases align to TRBD2. Germline CDR1 reads MDHEN; CDR2 reads SYDVKM. V lost 8 bases, J lost 6 bases, and 9 bases stayed unmatched. This CDR3 has 15 residues. Here the CDR3 DNA reads TGTGCCAGCTTGACCCGACTAGCGGGGACCAATGAGCAGTTCTTC. Translation: CASLTRLAGTNEQFF.

V usage is TRBV7-9 and J usage is TRBJ2-3; maybe TRBD2 (6 bases). The CDR3 has 16 residues. Germline loops: CDR1 SEHNR, CDR2 FQNEAQ (reference sequence). Trimming shortened V by 5 bases and J by 1 base, and 16 bases separated the two germline ends. CDR3 nucleotides: TGTGCCAGCAGCGTCGCGACGGGGGTGGGCACAGATACGCAGTATTTT. Translating it yields CASSVATGVGTDTQYF.

V gene TRBV10-1 combines with J gene TRBJ2-5; no definite D call. Trimming pared 5 bases from V and 1 base from J, leaving 11 bases between. Looked up from germline, CDR1 is WNHNN and CDR2 is SYGVQD (reference sequence). This CDR3 region has 14 residues. The CDR3 spells CASSPHVTQETQYF. CDR3 DNA: TGCGCCAGCAGTCCCCATGTGACCCAAGAGACCCAGTACTTC.

This sequence joins TRBV28 and TRBJ1-2; D call uncertain. V was trimmed by 6 bases and J by 7 bases, leaving 12 bases between them. The CDR3 has 12 residues. Germline values: CDR1 MDHEN, CDR2 SYDVKM. CDR3 sequence (DNA): TGTGCCAGCAGGCAAGGGTATGGTGGCTACACCTTC. This gives the protein CASRQGYGGYTF.

V and J are TRBV28 and TRBJ1-2, with 10 bases fitting TRBD1. J gave up 0 bases and V 4 bases, and 5 bases lay outside the gene matches. Germline-derived CDR1 and CDR2 are MDHEN and SYDVKM. This CDR3 comprises 16 residues. In DNA, the CDR3 is TGTGCCAGCAGTTACGGGACAGGGGCCTCTAACTATGGCTACACCTTC. Translating gives CASSYGTGASNYGYTF.

J is TRBJ2-7 and V is TRBV5-1, with TRBD2 identical over 8 bases. Germline V gives CDR1 SGHRS, CDR2 YFSETQ. The CDR3 spans 15 residues. After removal of 0 bases from V and 2 bases from J, the junction contained 4 bases not matched to a gene. The DNA of the CDR3 is TGCGCCAGCAGCTTGGATACTAGCGGAGCCTACGAGCAGTACTTC. Its translation: CASSLDTSGAYEQYF.

The V gene is TRBV3-1 (or the pseudogene TRBV3-2), the J gene TRBJ2-1; the D is unclear. The CDR3 sequence is 15 residues long. Germline CDR1 reads LGHDT; CDR2 reads YNNKEL (reference sequence). V was cut by 0 bases and J by 6 bases, with 12 bases left in between. The CDR3 nucleotides read TGTGCCAGCAGCCAAGATTGGGTGGGGTCCAATGAGCAGTTCTTC. Translation: CASSQDWVGSNEQFF.

V usage is TRBV6-6 and J usage is TRBJ2-3, with 10 bases aligning to TRBD2. V lost 4 bases to trimming and J lost 2 bases; unmatched junction nucleotides: 6. Per the germline V gene, CDR1 is MNHNY and CDR2 is SVGAGI (reference sequence). The CDR3 totals 16 residues. In DNA, the CDR3 is TGTGCCAGCAGTTTACTGGGACTAGCGCCCACAGATACGCAGTATTTT. It is translated as CASSLLGLAPTDTQYF.

The genes are TRBV19 and TRBJ1-1, with TRBD1 matching 9 bases. V trimming: 5 bases; J trimming: 10 bases; junction bases outside the gene matches: 5. The V gene's germline CDR1 is LNHDA and CDR2 SQIVND (reference sequence). This CDR3 has 12 amino acids. The CDR3 loop is CASSYRGRRAFF. CDR3 DNA sequence: TGTGCCAGTAGTTACAGGGGGCGGAGAGCTTTCTTT.

The chain employs TRBV12-5 and TRBJ2-3; 9 nucleotides agree with TRBD2. CDR3 length: 17 amino acids. Germline CDR1 LGHNT, CDR2 FRNRAP. The J segment lost 2 bases and the V segment lost 0 bases, leaving 6 bases of the junction unmatched. The CDR3 loop is CASGLVSGLALTDTQYF. The CDR3 DNA reads TGTGCTAGTGGTTTGGTATCGGGACTAGCCCTCACAGATACGCAGTATTTT.

This chain links TRBV4-2 with TRBJ2-1; TRBD2 aligns across 8 bases. Germline lookup yields CDR1 LGHNA and CDR2 YNFKEQ. The CDR3 sequence is 11 residues long. The J segment lost 14 bases and the V segment lost 11 bases, leaving 11 bases of the junction unmatched. Here the CDR3 DNA reads TGTGCCCTACCCTCCAAGACTAGCGAGTTCTTC. Translation: CALPSKTSEFF.

The chain links TRBV24-1 to TRBJ2-7, with TRBD2 identical over 8 bases. V shed 3 bases, J shed 5 bases, and the junction held 8 bases outside the gene matches. The germline V gene encodes CDR1 KGHDR and CDR2 SFDVKD. This CDR3 contains 15 residues. The CDR3 reads CATSDRSGRIHEQYF. The CDR3 coding sequence is TGTGCCACCAGTGATCGGAGCGGGAGAATCCACGAGCAGTACTTC.

The CDR3 bases are TGTGCCAGCAGCAGGGGACAGGGAAGGACTGAAGCTTTCTTT. It encodes CASSRGQGRTEAFF. The chain joins TRBV5-4 to TRBJ1-1; 9 bases align to TRBD1. Per the germline V gene, CDR1 is SGHNT and CDR2 is YYREEE (reference sequence). With 4 bases clipped from V and 5 bases from J, the junction kept 6 bases outside the gene matches. The CDR3 length is 14 residues.

This clone was observed a handful of times. The V gene is TRBV11-2, the J gene TRBJ2-1; 8 bases fit TRBD2. The CDR3 has 15 amino acids. Germline-derived CDR1 and CDR2 are SGHAT and FQNNGV. J gave up 4 bases and V 6 bases, and 8 bases lay outside the gene matches. The CDR3 DNA reads TGTGCCAGCAGTCTAAATTCGGGAGGGTACAATGAGCAGTTCTTC. This translates into CASSLNSGGYNEQFF.

This chain uses TRBV5-1 with TRBJ1-1; TRBD1 might be the D (6 bases). V dropped 0 bases and J dropped 3 bases, with 12 bases sitting between them. Per germline, CDR1 SGHRS and CDR2 YFSETQ. This CDR3 is 15 amino acids long. The CDR3 DNA follows: TGCGCCAGCAGCTTGGTTCCAGGGGTGGACACTGAAGCTTTCTTT. It translates to CASSLVPGVDTEAFF. The full variable domain, rest sourced from reference TRBV5-1 and TRBJ1-1, is KAGVTQTPRYLIKTRGQQVTLSCSPISGHRSVSWYQQTPGQGLQFLFEYFSETQRNKGNFPGRFSGRQFSNSRSEMNVSTLELGDSALYLCASSLVPGVDTEAFFGQGTRLTVV.

The chain joins TRBV7-9 to TRBJ1-6, with D possibly being TRBD1 (5 bases). This CDR3 is 16 amino acids long. CDR1 is SEHNR and CDR2 is FQNEAQ in the germline V gene (reference sequence). V lost 5 bases to trimming and J lost 4 bases, with 15 bases between them. The CDR3 coding sequence is TGTGCCAGCAGCACCCAGGGCCTCGGGTATAATTCACCCCTCCACTTT. Its translation: CASSTQGLGYNSPLHF.

Here the CDR3 reads CAIGLAGADTQYF. CDR3 nucleotide sequence: TGTGCCATCGGACTAGCGGGGGCAGATACGCAGTATTTT. This chain uses TRBV28 with TRBJ2-3; 13 positions match TRBD2. Germline loops: CDR1 MDHEN, CDR2 SYDVKM. There are 13 residues in the CDR3. J was trimmed by 4 bases and V by 10 bases; bases with no gene match: 2.

The chain has TRBV5-1 and TRBJ2-1; 11 positions match TRBD2. CDR1 is SGHRS, CDR2 YFSETQ, per germline. The CDR3 spans 14 residues. Losses at the gene ends were 0 bases for V and 7 bases for J; bases not matched to a gene: 0. CDR3 coding DNA: TGCGCCAGCAGCTTGGGACTAGCGGGGAATGAGCAGTTCTTC. This encodes CASSLGLAGNEQFF.

The chain uses TRBV5-4 and TRBJ2-3; D remains ambiguous. Trimming pared 9 bases from V and 4 bases from J, leaving 18 bases between. The germline V gene encodes CDR1 SGHNT and CDR2 YYREEE (reference sequence). This CDR3 spans 14 amino acids. DNA for the CDR3: TGTGCCATCCGCGCGACAAGGGATTCAGATACGCAGTATTTT. Amino acids: CAIRATRDSDTQYF. Using reference TRBV5-4 and TRBJ2-3 for the parts outside the CDR3, the full variable domain is ETGVTQSPTHLIKTRGQQVTLRCSSQSGHNTVSWYQQALGQGPQFIFQYYREEENGRGNFPPRFSGLQFPNYSSELNVNALELDDSALYLCAIRATRDSDTQYFGPGTRLTVL.